The rows below give T cell receptor beta chains drawn from one sample of a study of OX40 agonist ivuxolimab in advanced cancers. Sequenced by immunoSEQ multiplex PCR; TCRdb stores in-frame clones only, minus some. This table has approximately 64,000 clones, 65% to 90% appearing once. Sequenced here: CD4+ or CD8+ T cells sorted from blood, sampled in a trial of the OX40 agonist ivuxolimab. The receptors were sampled from an adult with an advanced solid tumor such as melanoma, head and neck, liver or kidney cancer. Each CDR3 is given with its conserved first and last residue. Fields, in order: D gene, clone size, J gene, V gene, CDR3 protein, CDR3 DNA. D genes are given only for firm matches. Clone size is not always given. Where it is, it says once, few, many or a class for expanded clones.

D gene: NA
clone size: NA
J gene: TRBJ2-1
V gene: TRBV9
CDR3 protein: CASSGLVPSSYNEQFF
CDR3 DNA: TGTGCCAGCAGCGGATTAGTGCCCAGCTCCTACAATGAGCAGTTCTTC

D gene: NA
clone size: NA
J gene: TRBJ2-2
V gene: TRBV5-1
CDR3 protein: CASSLVGGTGELFF
CDR3 DNA: TGCGCCAGCAGCTTGGTCGGGGGCACGGGGGAGCTGTTTTTT

D gene: NA
clone size: NA
J gene: TRBJ2-3
V gene: TRBV7-9
CDR3 protein: CASDASTDTQYF
CDR3 DNA: TGTGCCAGCGATGCTAGCACAGATACGCAGTATTTT

D gene: NA
clone size: NA
J gene: TRBJ2-3
V gene: TRBV5-6
CDR3 protein: CASSLTPFSTDTQYF
CDR3 DNA: TGTGCCAGCAGCTTGACTCCCTTTAGCACAGATACGCAGTATTTT

D gene: TRBD2
clone size: NA
J gene: TRBJ2-5
V gene: TRBV25-1
CDR3 protein: CASSVGTSGRETQYF
CDR3 DNA: TGTGCCAGCAGTGTTGGGACTAGCGGGAGAGAGACCCAGTACTTC

D gene: TRBD2
clone size: NA
J gene: TRBJ2-5
V gene: TRBV7-7
CDR3 protein: CASSRASGSLQETQYF
CDR3 DNA: TGTGCCAGCAGCCGCGCTAGCGGCTCTCTCCAAGAGACCCAGTACTTC

D gene: NA
clone size: NA
J gene: TRBJ2-5
V gene: TRBV10-3
CDR3 protein: CAISSGLQETQYF
CDR3 DNA: TGTGCCATCAGTAGCGGACTACAAGAGACCCAGTACTTC

D gene: NA
clone size: NA
J gene: TRBJ2-7
V gene: TRBV19
CDR3 protein: CASSILQGGEQYF
CDR3 DNA: TGTGCCAGTAGTATACTACAGGGAGGCGAGCAGTACTTC

D gene: NA
clone size: NA
J gene: TRBJ2-3
V gene: TRBV19
CDR3 protein: CASTFRDPTDTQYF
CDR3 DNA: TGTGCCAGTACCTTCCGGGACCCCACAGATACGCAGTATTTT

D gene: NA
clone size: NA
J gene: TRBJ2-7
V gene: TRBV7-8
CDR3 protein: CASSPGGSGGEYEQYF
CDR3 DNA: TGTGCCAGCAGCCCAGGGGGGTCGGGGGGAGAGTACGAGCAGTACTTC

D gene: TRBD1
clone size: NA
J gene: TRBJ2-7
V gene: TRBV4-1
CDR3 protein: CASSQTPGQGYEQYF
CDR3 DNA: TGCGCCAGCAGCCAGACACCGGGACAGGGCTACGAGCAGTACTTC

D gene: TRBD1
clone size: NA
J gene: TRBJ2-7
V gene: TRBV5-1
CDR3 protein: CASSLGQGGNEQYF
CDR3 DNA: TGCGCCAGCAGCTTAGGACAGGGGGGGAACGAGCAGTACTTC

D gene: TRBD1
clone size: once
J gene: TRBJ2-7
V gene: TRBV30
CDR3 protein: CAWNDGQGASYEQYF
CDR3 DNA: TGTGCCTGGAACGACGGGCAGGGGGCCTCCTACGAGCAGTACTTC

D gene: NA
clone size: NA
J gene: TRBJ2-2
V gene: TRBV13
CDR3 protein: CASSRGGLPNTGELFF
CDR3 DNA: TGTGCCAGCAGCCGTGGCGGGCTCCCGAACACCGGGGAGCTGTTTTTT

D gene: TRBD2
clone size: NA
J gene: TRBJ2-7
V gene: TRBV7-2
CDR3 protein: CASSGAKREYYEQYF
CDR3 DNA: TGTGCCAGCAGCGGCGCCAAGCGGGAGTACTACGAGCAGTACTTC

D gene: TRBD2
clone size: NA
J gene: TRBJ2-1
V gene: TRBV7-9
CDR3 protein: CASSSLAGGSYNEQFF
CDR3 DNA: TGTGCCAGCAGCTCTTTAGCGGGGGGCTCCTACAATGAGCAGTTCTTC

D gene: NA
clone size: NA
J gene: TRBJ2-3
V gene: TRBV7-7
CDR3 protein: CASSLGRTRSDTQYF
CDR3 DNA: TGTGCCAGCAGCTTAGGGCGCACACGCTCAGATACGCAGTATTTT

D gene: NA
clone size: NA
J gene: TRBJ2-1
V gene: TRBV7-8
CDR3 protein: CASSLGQSPYNEQFF
CDR3 DNA: TGTGCCAGCAGCTTAGGTCAGTCACCCTACAATGAGCAGTTCTTC

D gene: TRBD1
clone size: NA
J gene: TRBJ2-7
V gene: TRBV15
CDR3 protein: CATSRPPDRGYPYEQYF
CDR3 DNA: TGTGCCACCAGCAGACCCCCGGACAGGGGATACCCCTACGAGCAGTACTTC

D gene: NA
clone size: NA
J gene: TRBJ1-3
V gene: TRBV6-5
CDR3 protein: CASSLGAFSGNTIYF
CDR3 DNA: TGTGCCAGCAGTCTTGGGGCGTTTTCTGGAAACACCATATATTTT

D gene: NA
clone size: NA
J gene: TRBJ2-3
V gene: TRBV5-1
CDR3 protein: CASRVGTDTQYF
CDR3 DNA: TGCGCCAGCAGGGTGGGCACAGATACGCAGTATTTT

D gene: NA
clone size: NA
J gene: TRBJ1-1
V gene: TRBV5-1
CDR3 protein: CASSNQGGLNTEAFF
CDR3 DNA: TGCGCCAGCAGCAACCAAGGGGGTTTGAACACTGAAGCTTTCTTT

D gene: NA
clone size: NA
J gene: TRBJ1-3
V gene: TRBV29-1
CDR3 protein: CSVAGVAGNTIYF
CDR3 DNA: TGCAGCGTTGCGGGGGTTGCTGGAAACACCATATATTTT

D gene: NA
clone size: few
J gene: TRBJ2-2
V gene: TRBV5-1
CDR3 protein: CASTGTANTGELFF
CDR3 DNA: TGCGCCAGCACCGGGACTGCGAACACCGGGGAGCTGTTTTTT

D gene: TRBD2
clone size: NA
J gene: TRBJ2-1
V gene: TRBV10-3
CDR3 protein: CAISDRRTSGNEQFF
CDR3 DNA: TGTGCCATCAGTGACCGACGGACTAGCGGCAATGAGCAGTTCTTC

D gene: TRBD2
clone size: NA
J gene: TRBJ2-7
V gene: TRBV11-2
CDR3 protein: CASSEGLAGFSYEQYF
CDR3 DNA: TGTGCCAGCAGCGAAGGCCTAGCGGGGTTCTCCTACGAGCAGTACTTC

D gene: NA
clone size: once
J gene: TRBJ2-7
V gene: TRBV5-5
CDR3 protein: CASSSETLSSYEQYF
CDR3 DNA: TGTGCCAGCAGCTCGGAGACTCTAAGCTCCTACGAGCAGTACTTC

D gene: NA
clone size: few
J gene: TRBJ1-5
V gene: TRBV7-9
CDR3 protein: CASSLDQDQPQHF
CDR3 DNA: TGTGCCAGCAGCCTGGACCAAGATCAGCCCCAGCATTTT

D gene: NA
clone size: few
J gene: TRBJ1-2
V gene: TRBV5-1
CDR3 protein: CASSLGEGMSGYTF
CDR3 DNA: TGCGCCAGCAGCTTGGGGGAGGGGATGAGTGGCTACACCTTC

D gene: NA
clone size: few
J gene: TRBJ2-5
V gene: TRBV29-1
CDR3 protein: CSVAGRDQETQYF
CDR3 DNA: TGCAGCGTTGCTGGAAGGGATCAAGAGACCCAGTACTTC

D gene: NA
clone size: NA
J gene: TRBJ2-2
V gene: TRBV29-1
CDR3 protein: CSVGPGPDTGELFF
CDR3 DNA: TGCAGCGTGGGACCGGGACCGGACACCGGGGAGCTGTTTTTT

D gene: NA
clone size: NA
J gene: TRBJ2-1
V gene: TRBV6-1
CDR3 protein: CASSERLSNEQFF
CDR3 DNA: TGTGCCAGCAGTGAACGCCTGAGCAATGAGCAGTTCTTC

D gene: TRBD1
clone size: NA
J gene: TRBJ1-2
V gene: TRBV7-2
CDR3 protein: CASSAGQRTNGYTF
CDR3 DNA: TGTGCCAGCAGCGCGGGACAGCGGACAAATGGCTACACCTTC

D gene: TRBD1
clone size: NA
J gene: TRBJ1-2
V gene: TRBV7-9
CDR3 protein: CASSLIQGAVGGYTF
CDR3 DNA: TGTGCCAGCAGCTTAATTCAGGGGGCGGTAGGAGGCTACACCTTC

D gene: NA
clone size: NA
J gene: TRBJ2-1
V gene: TRBV14
CDR3 protein: CASSQWGFSYNEQFF
CDR3 DNA: TGTGCCAGCAGCCAATGGGGGTTCTCCTACAATGAGCAGTTCTTC

D gene: NA
clone size: NA
J gene: TRBJ1-1
V gene: TRBV7-3
CDR3 protein: CASSRRADTEAFF
CDR3 DNA: TGTGCCAGCAGCCGACGGGCGGACACTGAAGCTTTCTTT

D gene: NA
clone size: NA
J gene: TRBJ2-6
V gene: TRBV19
CDR3 protein: CASSIEGSGANVLTF
CDR3 DNA: TGTGCCAGTAGTATAGAAGGGTCTGGGGCCAACGTCCTGACTTTC

D gene: NA
clone size: once
J gene: TRBJ1-4
V gene: TRBV14
CDR3 protein: CASSQGDLQGGEKLFF
CDR3 DNA: TGTGCCAGCAGCCAAGGAGACCTCCAGGGTGGAGAAAAACTGTTTTTT

D gene: TRBD1
clone size: NA
J gene: TRBJ1-4
V gene: TRBV29-1
CDR3 protein: CSVRQGIEKLFF
CDR3 DNA: TGCAGCGTTCGACAGGGGATTGAAAAACTGTTTTTT

D gene: TRBD1
clone size: NA
J gene: TRBJ2-5
V gene: TRBV9
CDR3 protein: CASSVGGGVGMAQYF
CDR3 DNA: TGTGCCAGCAGCGTAGGAGGGGGCGTGGGGATGGCCCAGTACTTC

D gene: TRBD2
clone size: few
J gene: TRBJ2-5
V gene: TRBV4-2
CDR3 protein: CASSPGRAVAGEETQYF
CDR3 DNA: TGTGCCAGCAGCCCGGGGAGGGCGGTAGCGGGTGAGGAGACCCAGTACTTC

D gene: NA
clone size: NA
J gene: TRBJ2-1
V gene: TRBV14
CDR3 protein: CASSQDLFGGPQFF
CDR3 DNA: TGTGCCAGCAGCCAAGATCTGTTCGGAGGTCCCCAGTTCTTC

D gene: NA
clone size: NA
J gene: TRBJ1-5
V gene: TRBV10-3
CDR3 protein: CAISETNQPQHF
CDR3 DNA: TGTGCCATCAGTGAAACGAATCAGCCCCAGCATTTT

D gene: NA
clone size: NA
J gene: TRBJ2-2
V gene: TRBV9
CDR3 protein: CASSLWGRTGELFF
CDR3 DNA: TGTGCCAGCAGCCTTTGGGGGCGCACCGGGGAGCTGTTTTTT

D gene: NA
clone size: NA
J gene: TRBJ1-3
V gene: TRBV5-4
CDR3 protein: CAWSEAPVFGNTIYF
CDR3 DNA: TGTGCCTGGTCTGAGGCTCCCGTGTTTGGAAACACCATATATTTT

D gene: TRBD1
clone size: once
J gene: TRBJ1-2
V gene: TRBV2
CDR3 protein: CASSGGQSTYGYTF
CDR3 DNA: TGTGCCAGCAGTGGGGGACAGTCCACCTATGGCTACACCTTC

D gene: NA
clone size: NA
J gene: TRBJ1-5
V gene: TRBV28
CDR3 protein: CASSLSGGIGNQPQHF
CDR3 DNA: TGTGCCAGCAGTTTATCCGGGGGAATTGGCAATCAGCCCCAGCATTTT

D gene: NA
clone size: once
J gene: TRBJ1-4
V gene: TRBV4-1
CDR3 protein: CASSQVQEKLFF
CDR3 DNA: TGCGCCAGCAGCCAAGTACAGGAAAAACTGTTTTTT

D gene: NA
clone size: once
J gene: TRBJ2-2
V gene: TRBV6-1
CDR3 protein: CASSEVPSGAGGELFF
CDR3 DNA: TGTGCCAGCAGTGAAGTTCCCTCGGGGGCGGGCGGGGAGCTGTTTTTT

D gene: NA
clone size: NA
J gene: TRBJ1-2
V gene: TRBV19
CDR3 protein: CASSIDRRTNNYGYTF
CDR3 DNA: TGTGCCAGTAGTATAGATCGCAGGACAAATAACTATGGCTACACCTTC

D gene: NA
clone size: NA
J gene: TRBJ2-7
V gene: TRBV7-9
CDR3 protein: CASSLRELSYEQYF
CDR3 DNA: TGTGCCAGCAGCTTACGGGAGCTTTCATACGAGCAGTACTTC

D gene: NA
clone size: NA
J gene: TRBJ1-2
V gene: TRBV7-8
CDR3 protein: CASSGVRREGYGYTF
CDR3 DNA: TGTGCCAGCAGCGGGGTGAGGCGAGAGGGCTATGGCTACACCTTC

D gene: NA
clone size: NA
J gene: TRBJ2-5
V gene: TRBV5-1
CDR3 protein: CASSFWGPGETQYF
CDR3 DNA: TGCGCCAGCAGCTTCTGGGGGCCGGGGGAGACCCAGTACTTC

D gene: NA
clone size: NA
J gene: TRBJ2-7
V gene: TRBV21-1
CDR3 protein: CASSTRPGLAPNEQYF
CDR3 DNA: TGTGCCAGCAGCACTCGACCGGGACTAGCGCCCAACGAGCAGTACTTC

D gene: NA
clone size: NA
J gene: TRBJ2-4
V gene: TRBV6-1
CDR3 protein: CASSGGGSKNIQYF
CDR3 DNA: TGTGCCAGCAGTGGTGGAGGGTCGAAAAACATTCAGTACTTC

D gene: NA
clone size: NA
J gene: TRBJ2-7
V gene: TRBV5-1
CDR3 protein: CASTNSPGWAPAYEQYF
CDR3 DNA: TGCGCCAGCACCAACTCCCCCGGTTGGGCTCCAGCCTACGAGCAGTACTTC

D gene: NA
clone size: few
J gene: TRBJ2-1
V gene: TRBV5-1
CDR3 protein: CASSLGGGDYNEQFF
CDR3 DNA: TGCGCCAGCAGCTTGGGAGGTGGGGACTACAATGAGCAGTTCTTC

D gene: NA
clone size: NA
J gene: TRBJ2-1
V gene: TRBV7-2
CDR3 protein: CASSRETSSYNEQFF
CDR3 DNA: TGTGCCAGCAGCAGAGAGACTAGCTCCTACAATGAGCAGTTCTTC

D gene: NA
clone size: NA
J gene: TRBJ2-3
V gene: TRBV5-1
CDR3 protein: CASSLGPGDPTDTQYF
CDR3 DNA: TGCGCCAGCAGCTTGGGGCCAGGGGACCCCACAGATACGCAGTATTTT

D gene: NA
clone size: NA
J gene: TRBJ2-5
V gene: TRBV6-5
CDR3 protein: CASSWAETQYF
CDR3 DNA: TGTGCCAGCAGTTGGGCGGAGACCCAGTACTTC